The clone carrying this T cell receptor (beta chain) was counted ten times or more. Antigen unknown. The data derive from a study of early T cells in non-severe SARS-CoV-2 infection. Study in general: From unsorted whole blood, bulk RNA was sequenced, and the chains remained unpaired.

Unique molecular identifiers (one per individual cDNA molecule) were attached. TCRdb reprocessed the 5' RACE reads with MiXCR, giving one entry per CDR3 protein. The table has roughly 38,000 distinct CDR3 sequences, 5.5% to 7% seen once; the top ten hold roughly 4.4%. With 0 bases removed from V and 4 bases from J, the gap between germline ends came to 6 bases. The CDR3 runs to 13 residues. General study results and limits: There was a bias toward anti-spike CD8 responses in VDJdb matching, which missed private and CD4 specificities.

This TCR was recovered from an adult who was a healthcare worker with PCR-confirmed SARS-CoV-2 infection or an uninfected control (not recorded which). This specimen was whole blood, taken at baseline. This chain links TRBV12-3 or TRBV12-4 with TRBJ1-2; D perhaps matches TRBD1 (5 bases). The CDR3 sequence: CASSLAGVYGYTF. In DNA, the CDR3 is TGTGCCAGCAGTTTAGCAGGGGTCTATGGCTACACCTTC.